The 17 T cell receptor beta chains given below trace back to one sample, sequenced in a study of CD8 T cells in Susac syndrome (dated by TCRdb to the late 2010s). To prepare the library, the immunoSEQ multiplex PCR assay was applied. RNA was extracted with the RNeasy kit and 0.5 to 1 ug was reverse transcribed using random hexamers. The public reads were quality trimmed at Q25 with fastp and then assembled into clones with MiXCR by TCRdb, keeping productive beta chains. Identical CDR3 proteins give one entry, which carries the most common genes and DNA. The sample table holds approximately 120,000 distinct CDR3 sequences, of which 93% were seen once. Approximately 0.29% of the sample belongs to the ten largest clones. The sequenced material came from CD8+ T cells from PBMCs. These receptors came from a human donor with multiple sclerosis.

The chain employs TRBV4-2 and TRBJ2-7; D unresolved. Germline V gene lookup returns CDR1 LGHNA and CDR2 YNFKEQ. The CDR3 is made up of 13 amino acids. V shed 1 base and J shed 3 bases, with 7 bases lying between them. The CDR3 loop reads CASSQGGNYEQYV. CDR3 nucleotides: TGTGCCAGCAGCCAAGGTGGTAACTACGAGCAGTACGTC.

The V and J genes are TRBV27 and TRBJ2-7; perhaps D is TRBD1 or TRBD2 (5 bases each). CDR1 and CDR2 from the germline V gene are MNHEY and SMNVEV (reference sequence). This CDR3 region has 13 residues. V was pared by 7 bases and J by 2 bases, with 12 bases between. The CDR3: CASKYGGTYEQYF. CDR3 DNA sequence: TGTGCCAGCAAATATGGGGGTACCTACGAGCAGTACTTC.

This chain connects TRBV28 to TRBJ2-1, with a weak D call TRBD2 (6 bases). Germline V gene sequence: CDR1 MDHEN, CDR2 SYDVKM. V was trimmed by 8 bases and J by 0 bases, leaving 11 bases between them. CDR3 length: 14 residues. The DNA of the CDR3 is TGTGCCAGCGTGGCGGGGTCCTCCTACAATGAGCAGTTCTTC. Translation gives CASVAGSSYNEQFF. The variable domain in full, completed from reference TRBV28 and TRBJ2-1, reads DVKVTQSSRYLVKRTGEKVFLECVQDMDHENMFWYRQDPGLGLRLIYFSYDVKMKEKGDIPEGYSVSREKKERFSLILESASTNQTSMYLCASVAGSSYNEQFFGPGTRLTVL.

This chain joins TRBV5-6 and TRBJ1-1, with D maybe TRBD1 (6 bases). The CDR3 totals 14 residues. The germline V gene has CDR1 SGHDT and CDR2 YYEEEE. Trimming removed 4 bases from V and 5 bases from J, with 15 bases in between. The DNA for the CDR3 is TGTGCCAGCAGCCTCTGGGGGGCTTGGACTGAAGCTTTCTTT. This translates into CASSLWGAWTEAFF.

This chain uses TRBV11-2 with TRBJ2-3; D gene unclear. The V gene lost 1 base and the J gene lost 4 bases, with 18 bases spanning the gap. This CDR3 comprises 17 residues. From germline, CDR1 is SGHAT and CDR2 FQNNGV. CDR3 in amino acids: CASSLALDGGSSDTQYF. Written as DNA, the CDR3 is TGTGCCAGCAGCTTAGCCCTGGACGGTGGTAGCTCAGATACGCAGTATTTT.

This clonotype was seen more than once but under ten times. CDR3 DNA: TGCAGTGCCCGGGACGGCTACGAGCAGTACTTC. It yields the protein CSARDGYEQYF. The chain recombines TRBV20-1 with TRBJ2-7; D possibly uses TRBD1 or TRBD2 (5 bases each). CDR1 and CDR2 from the germline V gene are DFQATT and SNEGSKA (reference sequence). Trimming stripped 6 bases from V and 3 bases from J, with 9 bases between. The CDR3 totals 11 residues.

The gene calls are TRBV4-1 and TRBJ2-1; the D is unclear. CDR1 and CDR2 (germline): MGHRA, YSYEKL. The CDR3 runs to 15 residues. The ends were cut back, 4 bases at V and 2 bases at J, with 12 bases in the middle. The CDR3 DNA is TGCGCCAGCAGCCTAGAATCTGGCGCCTACAATGAGCAGTTCTTC. Its translation: CASSLESGAYNEQFF.

V gene TRBV10-3 combines with J gene TRBJ2-7, with 10 bases aligning to TRBD2. The trim removed 2 bases at V and 3 bases at J, leaving 1 base unmatched. The CDR3 contains 14 residues. Germline values: CDR1 ENHRY, CDR2 SYGVKD. CDR3 protein: CAISETSGVYEQYV. The CDR3 DNA reads TGTGCCATCAGTGAGACTAGCGGGGTCTACGAGCAGTACGTC.

The chain carries TRBV28 and TRBJ2-7; D remains ambiguous. Germline CDR1 MDHEN, CDR2 SYDVKM. V shed 4 bases and J shed 4 bases, with 5 bases lying between them. The CDR3 runs to 11 residues. The CDR3 nucleotides are TGTGCCAGCAGTTCCCCATACGAGCAGTACGTC. It is translated as CASSSPYEQYV.

V is TRBV24-1 and J is TRBJ1-2, with 7 bases matching TRBD1. This CDR3 is built from 14 residues. V lost 4 bases to trimming and J lost 4 bases; unmatched junction nucleotides: 5. Germline V CDR1 and CDR2: KGHDR, SFDVKD. CDR3 in amino acids: CATSDRDSRYGYTF. Here the CDR3 DNA reads TGTGCCACCAGTGACCGGGACAGCCGCTATGGCTACACCTTC.

The rearrangement joins TRBV30 to TRBJ2-7; 10 bases fit TRBD1. Trimming removed 2 bases from V and 6 bases from J; junction bases left unmatched: 7. The germline gives CDR1 GTSNPN, CDR2 SVGIG (reference sequence). The CDR3 consists of 14 residues. CDR3 residues: CAWSIGTGAAEQYV. CDR3 DNA sequence: TGTGCCTGGAGTATTGGGACAGGGGCGGCCGAGCAGTACGTC.

The V and J genes are TRBV21-1 and TRBJ2-5; no DNA check was done on the table's D call, TRBD1. TRBV21-1 is labeled a pseudogene. The length of the CDR3 is 13 residues. The CDR3 DNA reads TGTGCCAGCACCCCGGCGGGGGAAGAGACCCAGTACTTC. Translated, it gives CASTPAGEETQYF.

V is TRBV6-1 and J is TRBJ2-5; 14 bases fit TRBD2. This CDR3 region has 18 residues. Germline assignment: CDR1 MNHNS and CDR2 SASEGT. Trimming cost V 5 bases and J 7 bases; bases outside gene matches: 15. CDR3 nucleotide sequence: TGTGCCAGCAGTACGGGACTAGCGGGGGTCTCGGCTCCGCGGACCCAGTACTTC. Protein: CASSTGLAGVSAPRTQYF.

The rearrangement uses TRBV6-4 and TRBJ2-7; TRBD2 matches 9 bases. The J segment lost 3 bases and the V segment lost 2 bases, leaving 11 bases of the junction unmatched. The CDR3 has 17 amino acids. Germline lookup yields CDR1 MRHNA and CDR2 SNTAGT. The CDR3 is CASSDTGERGDYYEQYF. CDR3 sequence (DNA): TGTGCCAGCAGTGACACAGGAGAGCGGGGGGATTACTACGAGCAGTACTTC.

This chain connects TRBV14 to TRBJ2-1; the match to TRBD1 covers 10 bases. In germline, CDR1 is SGHDN, CDR2 FVKESK. This CDR3 is 18 amino acids long. The trim removed 0 bases at V and 2 bases at J, leaving 7 bases unmatched. The CDR3 spells CASSQERGTGATYNEQFF. CDR3 sequence (DNA): TGTGCCAGCAGCCAAGAACGCGGGACAGGGGCGACCTACAATGAGCAGTTCTTC.

The gene calls are TRBV5-6 and TRBJ1-5; possible D gene TRBD1, 5 bases. The length of the CDR3 is 15 residues. Per the germline V gene, CDR1 is SGHDT and CDR2 is YYEEEE. Trimming stripped 4 bases from V and 8 bases from J, with 19 bases between. CDR3 DNA sequence: TGTGCCAGCAGCCCGCGGGTTGACAGCCTAGAGCCCCAGCATTTT. Translated: CASSPRVDSLEPQHF.

The rearrangement joins TRBV6-5 to TRBJ2-7, with D perhaps TRBD2 (5 bases). Germline loops: CDR1 MNHEY, CDR2 SVGAGI. The length of the CDR3 is 14 residues. The V and J ends lost 2 bases and 3 bases respectively, with 11 bases between them. CDR3 in DNA: TGTGCCAGCAGTTACCGGCGGGTAAACTACGAGCAGTACGTC. It translates to CASSYRRVNYEQYV.